This T cell receptor beta chain was retrieved from a study of T cells in localized non-small cell lung cancer. General observations from the study: Uninvolved nearby lung showed the greatest T cell clonality, exceeding that found in tumor. Across samples, adjacent lung featured a median roughly 56 of the top 100 tumor clones. There was an association of higher blood T cell density with longer overall survival.

Germline values: CDR1 MNHNY, CDR2 SVGAGI (reference sequence). V trimming: 5 bases; J trimming: 4 bases; junction bases outside the gene matches: 5. This CDR3 region has 15 residues. The repertoire was sequenced with immunoSEQ multiplex PCR; TCRdb's copy has only in-frame clones and lacks some. The table lists about 52,000 clones, approximately 86% of them singletons. A note on this clone: Its antigen remains unidentified.

Sequencing used PBMCs, obtained before any cancer treatment. The sequence was collected from a female donor with stage II lung adenocarcinoma. The V call is TRBV6-6, the J call TRBJ2-2; TRBD1 agrees at 9 bases. CDR3 loop: CASSHGDRVTGELFF. As DNA, the CDR3 is TGTGCCAGCAGTCACGGGGACAGGGTCACCGGGGAGCTGTTTTTT.